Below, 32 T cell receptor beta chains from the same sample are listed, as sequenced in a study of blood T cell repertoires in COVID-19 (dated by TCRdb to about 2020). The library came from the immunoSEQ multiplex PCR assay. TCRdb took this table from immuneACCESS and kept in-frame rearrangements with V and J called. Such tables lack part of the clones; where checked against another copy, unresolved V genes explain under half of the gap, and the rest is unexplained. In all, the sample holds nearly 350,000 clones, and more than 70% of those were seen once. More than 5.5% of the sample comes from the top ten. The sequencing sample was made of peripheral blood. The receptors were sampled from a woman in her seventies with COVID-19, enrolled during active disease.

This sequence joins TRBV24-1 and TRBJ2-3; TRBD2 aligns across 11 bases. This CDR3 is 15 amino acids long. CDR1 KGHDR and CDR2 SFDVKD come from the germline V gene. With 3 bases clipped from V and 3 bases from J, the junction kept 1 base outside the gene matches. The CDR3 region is CATSDRLAGTDTQYF. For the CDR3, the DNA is TGTGCCACCAGTGATCGACTAGCGGGAACAGATACGCAGTATTTT.

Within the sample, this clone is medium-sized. The DNA of the CDR3 is TGTGCCAGTATGGCGGACAGGTGGAAGAGCGGGGAGCTGTTTTTT. Translating gives CASMADRWKSGELFF. The chain uses TRBV28 and TRBJ2-2; TRBD1 matches at 7 bases. CDR1 MDHEN and CDR2 SYDVKM come from the germline V gene. V gave up 9 bases and J gave up 7 bases; unmatched junction bases: 14. This CDR3 is built from 15 residues.

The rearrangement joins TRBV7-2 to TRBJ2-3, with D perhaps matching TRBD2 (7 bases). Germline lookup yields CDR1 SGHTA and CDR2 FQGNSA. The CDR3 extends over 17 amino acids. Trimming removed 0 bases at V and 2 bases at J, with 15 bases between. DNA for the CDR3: TGTGCCAGCAGCTTAGCGGCGGGGGCCTATAACACAGATACGCAGTATTTT. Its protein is CASSLAAGAYNTDTQYF. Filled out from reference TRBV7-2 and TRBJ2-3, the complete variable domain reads GAGVSQSPSNKVTEKGKDVELRCDPISGHTALYWYRQSLGQGLEFLIYFQGNSAPDKSGLPSDRFSAERTGGSVSTLTIQRTQQEDSAVYLCASSLAAGAYNTDTQYFGPGTRLTVL.

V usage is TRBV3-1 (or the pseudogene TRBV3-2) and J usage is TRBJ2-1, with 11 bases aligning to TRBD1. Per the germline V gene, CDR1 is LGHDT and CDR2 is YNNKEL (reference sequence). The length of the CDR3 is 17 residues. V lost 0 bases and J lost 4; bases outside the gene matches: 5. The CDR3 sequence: CASSQDRTGGNYNEQFF. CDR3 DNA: TGTGCCAGCAGCCAAGATCGGACAGGGGGCAATTACAATGAGCAGTTCTTC.

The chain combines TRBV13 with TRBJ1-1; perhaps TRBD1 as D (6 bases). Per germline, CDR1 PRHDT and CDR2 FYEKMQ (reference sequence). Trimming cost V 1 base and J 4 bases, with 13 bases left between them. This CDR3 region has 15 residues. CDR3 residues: CASSLAGNRVTEAFF. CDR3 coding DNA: TGTGCCAGCAGCTTAGCGGGGAACAGGGTCACTGAAGCTTTCTTT.

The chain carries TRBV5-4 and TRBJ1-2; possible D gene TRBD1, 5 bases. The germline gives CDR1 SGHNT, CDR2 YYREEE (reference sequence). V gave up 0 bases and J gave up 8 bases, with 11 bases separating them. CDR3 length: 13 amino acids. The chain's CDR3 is CASSLVPRQGYTF. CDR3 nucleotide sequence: TGTGCCAGCAGCTTGGTTCCGAGACAGGGCTACACCTTC.

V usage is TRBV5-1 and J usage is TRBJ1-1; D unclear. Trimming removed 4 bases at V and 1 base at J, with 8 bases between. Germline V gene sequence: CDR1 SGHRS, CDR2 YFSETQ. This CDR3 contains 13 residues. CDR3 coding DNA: TGCGCCAGCAGCCCACAACCGAACACTGAAGCTTTCTTT. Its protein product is CASSPQPNTEAFF.

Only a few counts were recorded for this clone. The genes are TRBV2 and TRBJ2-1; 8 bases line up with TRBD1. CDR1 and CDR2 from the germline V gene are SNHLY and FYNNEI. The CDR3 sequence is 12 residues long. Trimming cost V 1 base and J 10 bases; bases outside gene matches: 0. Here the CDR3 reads CASSEGDREQFF. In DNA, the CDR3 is TGTGCCAGCAGTGAAGGGGACAGGGAGCAGTTCTTC.

DNA of the CDR3: TGTGCCAGTTCGGGGGGCTACCAAGAGACCCAGTACTTC. Protein sequence: CASSGGYQETQYF. The gene calls are TRBV19 and TRBJ2-5; a weak D match, TRBD2 (7 bases). Germline lookup yields CDR1 LNHDA and CDR2 SQIVND (reference sequence). The V and J ends lost 8 bases and 0 bases respectively, with 10 bases between them. The length of the CDR3 is 13 residues.

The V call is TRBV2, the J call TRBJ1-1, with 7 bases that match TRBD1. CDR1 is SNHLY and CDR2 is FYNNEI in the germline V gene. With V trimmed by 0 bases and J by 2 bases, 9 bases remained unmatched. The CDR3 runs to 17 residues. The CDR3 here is CASSEAKTGRSNTEAFF. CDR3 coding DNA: TGTGCCAGCAGTGAAGCGAAGACAGGGAGATCAAACACTGAAGCTTTCTTT.

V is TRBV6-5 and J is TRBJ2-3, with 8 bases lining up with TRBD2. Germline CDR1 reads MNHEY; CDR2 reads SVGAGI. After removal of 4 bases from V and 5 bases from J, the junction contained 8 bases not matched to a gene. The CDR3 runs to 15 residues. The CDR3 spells CASSSTGLVGDTQYF. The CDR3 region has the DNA TGTGCCAGCAGTTCCACGGGACTAGTGGGAGATACGCAGTATTTT.

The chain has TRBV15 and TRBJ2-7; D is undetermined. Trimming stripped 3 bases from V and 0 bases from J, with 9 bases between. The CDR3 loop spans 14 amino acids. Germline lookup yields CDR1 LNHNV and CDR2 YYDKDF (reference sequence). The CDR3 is CATSSAQFSYEQYF. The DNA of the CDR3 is TGTGCCACCAGCAGTGCCCAGTTCTCCTACGAGCAGTACTTC.

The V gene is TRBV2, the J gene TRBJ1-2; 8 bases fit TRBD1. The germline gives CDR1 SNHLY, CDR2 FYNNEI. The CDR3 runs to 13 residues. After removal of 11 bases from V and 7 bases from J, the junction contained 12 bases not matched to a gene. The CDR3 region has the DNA TGTGCCGGACAACAGGGGGAGGTTAGTGGCTACACCTTC. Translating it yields CAGQQGEVSGYTF.

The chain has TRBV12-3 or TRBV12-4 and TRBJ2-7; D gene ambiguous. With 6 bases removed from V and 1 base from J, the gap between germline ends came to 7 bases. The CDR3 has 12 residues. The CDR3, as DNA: TGTGCCAGCAGGTTGTCGTCCTACGAGCAGTACTTC. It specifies CASRLSSYEQYF.

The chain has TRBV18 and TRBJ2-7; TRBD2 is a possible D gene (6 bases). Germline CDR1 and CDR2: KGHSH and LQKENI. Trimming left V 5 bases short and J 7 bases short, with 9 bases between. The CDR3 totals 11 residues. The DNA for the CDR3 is TGTGCCAGCTCAGCAGGGAGGGAGCAGTACTTC. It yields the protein CASSAGREQYF.

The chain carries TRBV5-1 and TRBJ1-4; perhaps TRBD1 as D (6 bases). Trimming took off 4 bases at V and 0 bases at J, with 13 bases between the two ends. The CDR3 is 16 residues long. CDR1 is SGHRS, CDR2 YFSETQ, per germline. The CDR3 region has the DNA TGCGCCAGCAGCCCCCAGGGACAAGCAACTAATGAAAAACTGTTTTTT. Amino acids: CASSPQGQATNEKLFF.

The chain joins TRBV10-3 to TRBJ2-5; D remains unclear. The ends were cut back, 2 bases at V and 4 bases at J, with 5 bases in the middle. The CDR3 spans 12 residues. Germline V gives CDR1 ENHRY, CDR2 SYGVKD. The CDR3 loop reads CAISEGPETQYF. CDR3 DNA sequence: TGTGCCATCAGTGAGGGGCCAGAGACCCAGTACTTC.

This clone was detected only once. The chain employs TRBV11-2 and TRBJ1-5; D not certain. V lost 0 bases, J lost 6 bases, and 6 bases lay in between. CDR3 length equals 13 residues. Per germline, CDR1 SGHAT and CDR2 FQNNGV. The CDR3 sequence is CASSLDLSQPQHF. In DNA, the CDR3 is TGTGCCAGCAGCTTAGATCTAAGTCAGCCCCAGCATTTT. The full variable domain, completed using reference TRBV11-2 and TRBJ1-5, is EAGVAQSPRYKIIEKRQSVAFWCNPISGHATLYWYQQILGQGPKLLIQFQNNGVVDDSQLPKDRFSAERLKGVDSTLKIQPAKLEDSAVYLCASSLDLSQPQHFGDGTRLSIL.

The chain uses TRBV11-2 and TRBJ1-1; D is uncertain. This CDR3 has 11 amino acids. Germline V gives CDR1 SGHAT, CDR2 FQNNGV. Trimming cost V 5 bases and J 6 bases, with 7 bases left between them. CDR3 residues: CASSPPSEAFF. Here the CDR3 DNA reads TGTGCCAGCAGCCCCCCATCTGAAGCTTTCTTT. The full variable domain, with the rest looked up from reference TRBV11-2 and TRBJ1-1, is EAGVAQSPRYKIIEKRQSVAFWCNPISGHATLYWYQQILGQGPKLLIQFQNNGVVDDSQLPKDRFSAERLKGVDSTLKIQPAKLEDSAVYLCASSPPSEAFFGQGTRLTVV.

The CDR3: CASSGTVASYGYTF. The DNA of the CDR3 is TGTGCCAGCAGTGGGACAGTGGCCTCTTATGGCTACACCTTC. The chain couples TRBV2 to TRBJ1-2, with TRBD1 as a possible D gene (6 bases). The CDR3 has 14 residues. V lost 4 bases and J 5 bases, leaving 14 bases between the germline ends. CDR1 is SNHLY and CDR2 is FYNNEI in the germline V gene.

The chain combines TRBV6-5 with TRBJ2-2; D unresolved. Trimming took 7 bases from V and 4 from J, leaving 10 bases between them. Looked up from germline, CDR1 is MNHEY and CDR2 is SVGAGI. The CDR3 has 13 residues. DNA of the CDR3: TGTGCCAGCACTACTCCTATCACCGGGGAGCTGTTTTTT. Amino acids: CASTTPITGELFF.

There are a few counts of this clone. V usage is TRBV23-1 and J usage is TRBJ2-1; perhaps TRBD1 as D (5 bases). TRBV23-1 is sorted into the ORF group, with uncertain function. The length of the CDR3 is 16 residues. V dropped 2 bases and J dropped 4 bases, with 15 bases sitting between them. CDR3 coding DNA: TGCGCCAGCAGTCAAAATGGGTCTGGGGCTTACAATGAGCAGTTCTTC. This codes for CASSQNGSGAYNEQFF.

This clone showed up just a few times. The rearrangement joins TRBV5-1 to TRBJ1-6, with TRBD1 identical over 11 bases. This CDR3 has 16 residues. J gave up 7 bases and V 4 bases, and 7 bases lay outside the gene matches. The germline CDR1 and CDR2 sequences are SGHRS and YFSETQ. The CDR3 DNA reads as TGCGCCAGCAGCGGAGTGGACAGGGGGCTAAATTCACCCCTCCACTTT. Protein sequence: CASSGVDRGLNSPLHF.

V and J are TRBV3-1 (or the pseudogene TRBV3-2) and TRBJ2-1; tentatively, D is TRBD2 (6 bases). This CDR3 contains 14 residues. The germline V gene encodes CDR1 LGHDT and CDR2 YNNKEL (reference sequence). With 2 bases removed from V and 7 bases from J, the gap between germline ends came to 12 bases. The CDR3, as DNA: TGTGCCAGCAGCCAACGGGCAGGGAGGAATGAGCAGTTCTTC. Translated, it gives CASSQRAGRNEQFF.

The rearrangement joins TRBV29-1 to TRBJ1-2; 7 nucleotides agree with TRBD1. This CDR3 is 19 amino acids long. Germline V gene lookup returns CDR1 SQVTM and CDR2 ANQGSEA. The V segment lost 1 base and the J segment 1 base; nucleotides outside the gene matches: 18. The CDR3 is CSVEVDESYVTGVNYGYTF. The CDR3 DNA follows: TGCAGCGTTGAAGTCGATGAGAGTTACGTTACAGGGGTTAACTATGGCTACACCTTC.

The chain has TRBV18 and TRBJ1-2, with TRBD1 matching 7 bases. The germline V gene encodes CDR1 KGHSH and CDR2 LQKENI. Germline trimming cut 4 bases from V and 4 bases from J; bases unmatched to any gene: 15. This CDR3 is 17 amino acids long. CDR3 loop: CASSLGQLTVNIYGYTF. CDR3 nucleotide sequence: TGTGCCAGCTCACTGGGACAGCTTACTGTAAATATCTATGGCTACACCTTC.

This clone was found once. The chain's CDR3 is CASSSVGVNTEAFF. CDR3 sequence (DNA): TGCGCCAGCAGCTCCGTAGGGGTGAACACTGAAGCTTTCTTT. This sequence joins TRBV5-1 and TRBJ1-1, with a tentative D call TRBD1 (5 bases). The CDR3 length is 14 residues. Germline-derived CDR1 and CDR2 are SGHRS and YFSETQ. Trimming took 3 bases from V and 0 from J, leaving 9 bases between them.

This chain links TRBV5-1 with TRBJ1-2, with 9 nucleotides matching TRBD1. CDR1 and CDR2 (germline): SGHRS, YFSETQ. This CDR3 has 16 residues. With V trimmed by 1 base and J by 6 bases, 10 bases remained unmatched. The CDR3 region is CASSLTGDRERDGYTF. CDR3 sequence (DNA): TGCGCCAGCAGCTTGACCGGGGACAGGGAAAGGGATGGCTACACCTTC.

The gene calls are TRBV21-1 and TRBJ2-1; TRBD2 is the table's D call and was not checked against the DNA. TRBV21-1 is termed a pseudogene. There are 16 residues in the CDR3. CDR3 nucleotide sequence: TGTGCCAGCAGCAAAGTGGAGGGTAGCTCCTACAATGAGCAGTTCTTC. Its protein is CASSKVEGSSYNEQFF.

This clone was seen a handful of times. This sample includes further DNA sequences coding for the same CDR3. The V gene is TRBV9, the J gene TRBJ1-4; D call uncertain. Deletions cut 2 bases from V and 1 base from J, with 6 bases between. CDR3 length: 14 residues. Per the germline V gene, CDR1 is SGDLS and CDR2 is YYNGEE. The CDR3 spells CASSVSGTNEKLFF. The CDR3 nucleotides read TGTGCCAGCAGCGTCAGCGGAACTAATGAAAAACTGTTTTTT.

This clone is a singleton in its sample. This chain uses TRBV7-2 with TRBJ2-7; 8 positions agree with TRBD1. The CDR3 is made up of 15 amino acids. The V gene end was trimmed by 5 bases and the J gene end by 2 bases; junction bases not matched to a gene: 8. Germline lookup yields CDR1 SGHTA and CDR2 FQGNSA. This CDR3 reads CASSRSQGGAYEQYF. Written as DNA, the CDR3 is TGTGCCAGCAGCCGTTCACAGGGGGGAGCCTACGAGCAGTACTTC. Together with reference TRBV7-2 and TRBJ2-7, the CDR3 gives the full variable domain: GAGVSQSPSNKVTEKGKDVELRCDPISGHTALYWYRQSLGQGLEFLIYFQGNSAPDKSGLPSDRFSAERTGGSVSTLTIQRTQQEDSAVYLCASSRSQGGAYEQYFGPGTRLTVT.

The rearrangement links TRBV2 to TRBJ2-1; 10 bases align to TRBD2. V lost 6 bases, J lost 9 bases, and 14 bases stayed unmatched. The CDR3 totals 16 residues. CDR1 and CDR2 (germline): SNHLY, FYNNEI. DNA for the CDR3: TGTGCCAGCAGGGCCATTCTAGCGGGGGACTCCAGTGAGCAGTTCTTC. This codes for CASRAILAGDSSEQFF. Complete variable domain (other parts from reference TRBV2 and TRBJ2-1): EPEVTQTPSHQVTQMGQEVILRCVPISNHLYFYWYRQILGQKVEFLVSFYNNEISEKSEIFDDQFSVERPDGSNFTLKIRSTKLEDSAMYFCASRAILAGDSSEQFFGPGTRLTVL.